Described below is a single T cell receptor (beta chain) sequence and its context. Its antigen is as yet unknown. CDR3 length: 16 amino acids. Germline assignment: CDR1 LNHDA and CDR2 SQIVND (reference sequence). Trimming removed 6 bases from V and 1 base from J; junction bases left unmatched: 9. The term stable hyperthyroidism indicated an absence of ophthalmopathy within 18 months of follow-up. The PBMC fraction was derived from around 10 ml of fresh peripheral blood. These data are taken from a study of Graves' ophthalmopathy and Graves' hyperthyroidism. About the study: Investigators collected peripheral blood at initial diagnosis, before any treatment was given. Study results and caveats: Most expanded clonotypes in thyroid above 0.001 frequency also showed up in blood.

The authors amplified TCR beta CDR3 regions from RNA transcripts. First-round RT-PCR employed HTBI primers, with a second-round multiplex PCR after it. TCRdb ran MiXCR on the multiplex PCR reads and lists one entry per CDR3 protein. The sample holds just over 600,000 distinct CDR3 sequences; about a fifth are singletons and the top ten take approximately 6.5%. The sample taken for sequencing was peripheral blood. The TCR originated in a woman younger than 35 with stable Graves' hyperthyroidism. Some clones in this sample may be carry-over from other donors' samples. This chain uses TRBV19 with TRBJ2-7, with 10 positions matching TRBD1. The CDR3 here is CASSQTGQGVSYEQYF. CDR3 sequence (DNA): TGTGCCAGTAGCCAAACCGGACAGGGGGTTTCCTACGAGCAGTACTTC.